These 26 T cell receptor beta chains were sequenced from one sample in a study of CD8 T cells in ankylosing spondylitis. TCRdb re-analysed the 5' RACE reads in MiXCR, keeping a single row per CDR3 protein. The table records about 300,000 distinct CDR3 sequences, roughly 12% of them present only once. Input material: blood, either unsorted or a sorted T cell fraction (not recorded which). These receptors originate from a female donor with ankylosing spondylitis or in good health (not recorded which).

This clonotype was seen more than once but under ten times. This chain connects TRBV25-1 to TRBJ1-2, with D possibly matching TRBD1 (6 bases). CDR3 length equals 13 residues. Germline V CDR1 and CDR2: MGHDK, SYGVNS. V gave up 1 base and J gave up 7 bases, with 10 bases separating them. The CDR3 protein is CASSESTGAGYTF. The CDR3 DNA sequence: TGTGCCAGCAGTGAATCGACGGGGGCTGGCTACACCTTC.

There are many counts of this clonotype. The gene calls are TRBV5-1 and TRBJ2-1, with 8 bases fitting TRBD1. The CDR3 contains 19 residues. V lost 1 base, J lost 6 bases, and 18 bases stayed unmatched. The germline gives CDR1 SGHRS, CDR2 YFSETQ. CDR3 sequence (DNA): TGCGCCAGCAGCTTGTCTTTTTTTTCGACCGGGACAGGAATCAATGAGCAGTTCTTC. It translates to CASSLSFFSTGTGINEQFF.

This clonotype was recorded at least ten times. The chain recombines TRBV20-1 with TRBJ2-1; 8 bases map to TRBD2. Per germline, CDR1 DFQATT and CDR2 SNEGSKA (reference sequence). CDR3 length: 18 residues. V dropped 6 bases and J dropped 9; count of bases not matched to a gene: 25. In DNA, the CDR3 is TGCAGTGCGAAGCTCTTGGTTGGAACTAGCGGATCCCGGGGTGAGCAGTTCTTC. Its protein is CSAKLLVGTSGSRGEQFF.

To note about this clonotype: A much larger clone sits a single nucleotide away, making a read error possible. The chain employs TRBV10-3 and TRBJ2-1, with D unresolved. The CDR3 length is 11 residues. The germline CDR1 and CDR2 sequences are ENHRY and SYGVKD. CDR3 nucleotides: TGTGCCATCAGTCGTGAGGATGGGCAGTTGTTC. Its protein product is CAISREDGQLF.

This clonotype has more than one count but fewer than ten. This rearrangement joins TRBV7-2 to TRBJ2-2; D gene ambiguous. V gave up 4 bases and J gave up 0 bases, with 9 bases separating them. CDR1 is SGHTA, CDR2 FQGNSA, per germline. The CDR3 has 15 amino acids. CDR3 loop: CASSSGRSNTGELFF. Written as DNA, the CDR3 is TGTGCCAGCAGCTCCGGCCGCTCGAACACCGGGGAGCTGTTTTTT.

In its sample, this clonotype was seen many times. CDR3 coding DNA: TGTGCCAGCAGTGAAACGAGGGAGAACACTGAAGCTTTCTTT. It translates to CASSETRENTEAFF. V and J are TRBV6-1 and TRBJ1-1; D is undetermined. Trimming shortened V by 2 bases and J by 1 base, and 8 bases separated the two germline ends. The CDR3 runs 14 residues. Germline CDR1 reads MNHNS; CDR2 reads SASEGT.

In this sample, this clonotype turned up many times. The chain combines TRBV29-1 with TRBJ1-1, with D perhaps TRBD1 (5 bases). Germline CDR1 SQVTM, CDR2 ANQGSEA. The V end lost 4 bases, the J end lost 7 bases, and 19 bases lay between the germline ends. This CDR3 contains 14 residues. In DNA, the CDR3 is TGCAGCGTTGTTGGGGGGGGGTTGGGGAGTGAAGCTTTCTTT. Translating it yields CSVVGGGLGSEAFF. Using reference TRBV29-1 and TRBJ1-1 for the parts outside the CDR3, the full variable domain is SAVISQKPSRDICQRGTSLTIQCQVDSQVTMMFWYRQQPGQSLTLIATANQGSEATYESGFVIDKFPISRPNLTFSTLTVSNMSPEDSSIYLCSVVGGGLGSEAFFGQGTRLTVV.

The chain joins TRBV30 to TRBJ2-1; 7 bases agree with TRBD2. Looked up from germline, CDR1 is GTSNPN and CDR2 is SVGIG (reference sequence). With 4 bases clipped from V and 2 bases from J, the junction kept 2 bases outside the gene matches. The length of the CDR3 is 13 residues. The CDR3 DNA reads TGTGCCTGGACAAGCGGGGCCTACAATGAGCAGTTCTTC. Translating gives CAWTSGAYNEQFF. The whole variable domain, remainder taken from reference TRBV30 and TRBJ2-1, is SQTIHQWPATLVQPVGSPLSLECTVEGTSNPNLYWYRQAAGRGLQLLFYSVGIGQISSEVPQNLSASRPQDRQFILSSKKLLLSDSGFYLCAWTSGAYNEQFFGPGTRLTVL.

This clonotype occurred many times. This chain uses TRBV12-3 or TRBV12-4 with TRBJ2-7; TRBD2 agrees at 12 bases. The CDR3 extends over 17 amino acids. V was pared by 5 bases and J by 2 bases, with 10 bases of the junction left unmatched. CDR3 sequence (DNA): TGTGCCAGCAGTCTACGGATTCGGACTAGCGGGACCTACGAGCAGTACTTC. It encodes CASSLRIRTSGTYEQYF.

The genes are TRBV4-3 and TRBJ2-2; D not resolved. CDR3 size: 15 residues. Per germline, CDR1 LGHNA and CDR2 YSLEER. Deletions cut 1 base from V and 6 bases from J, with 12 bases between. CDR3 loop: CASSQGVYEAGELFF. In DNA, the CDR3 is TGCGCCAGCAGCCAAGGTGTGTACGAGGCCGGGGAGCTGTTTTTT.

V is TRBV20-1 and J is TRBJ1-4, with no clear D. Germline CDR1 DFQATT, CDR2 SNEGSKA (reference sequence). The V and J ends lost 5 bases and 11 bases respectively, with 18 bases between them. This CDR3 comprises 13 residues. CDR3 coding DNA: TGCAGTGCTCCCCGGGCAGGAGGGTCCAAACTGTTTTTT. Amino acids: CSAPRAGGSKLFF.

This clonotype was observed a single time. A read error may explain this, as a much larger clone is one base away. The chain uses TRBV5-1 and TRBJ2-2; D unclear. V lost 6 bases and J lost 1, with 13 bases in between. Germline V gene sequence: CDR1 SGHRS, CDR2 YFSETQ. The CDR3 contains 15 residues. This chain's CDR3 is CASIFGHRNTGELFF. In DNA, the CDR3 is TGCGCCAGCATCTTCGGGCACCGGAACACCGGGGAGCTGTTTTTT.

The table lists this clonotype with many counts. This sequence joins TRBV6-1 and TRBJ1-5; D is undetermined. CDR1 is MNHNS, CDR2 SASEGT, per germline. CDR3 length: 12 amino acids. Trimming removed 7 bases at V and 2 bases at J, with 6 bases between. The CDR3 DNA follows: TGTGCCAGCACGAGGGGCAATCAGCCCCAGCATTTT. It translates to CASTRGNQPQHF.

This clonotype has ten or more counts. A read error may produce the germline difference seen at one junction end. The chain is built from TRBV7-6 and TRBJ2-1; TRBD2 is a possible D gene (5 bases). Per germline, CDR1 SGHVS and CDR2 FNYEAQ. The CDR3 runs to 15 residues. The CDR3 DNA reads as TGTGCCAGCAGCTTAGCAGTAGCGTCGTACCATGAGCAGTTTTTC. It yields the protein CASSLAVASYHEQFF.

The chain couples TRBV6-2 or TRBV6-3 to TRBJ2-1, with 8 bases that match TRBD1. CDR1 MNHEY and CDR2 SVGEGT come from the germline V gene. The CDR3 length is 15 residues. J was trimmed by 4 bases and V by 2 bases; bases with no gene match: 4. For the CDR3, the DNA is TGTGCCAGCAGTTACCGGACAGGGCCTTACAATGAGCAGTTCTTC. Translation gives CASSYRTGPYNEQFF.

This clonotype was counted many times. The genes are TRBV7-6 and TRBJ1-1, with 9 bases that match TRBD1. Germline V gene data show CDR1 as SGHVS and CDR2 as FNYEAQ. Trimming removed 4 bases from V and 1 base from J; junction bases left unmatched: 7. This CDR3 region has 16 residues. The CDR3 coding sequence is TGTGCCAGCAGCTACCCACAGGGGGCTGGGAACACTGAAGCTTTCTTT. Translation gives CASSYPQGAGNTEAFF.

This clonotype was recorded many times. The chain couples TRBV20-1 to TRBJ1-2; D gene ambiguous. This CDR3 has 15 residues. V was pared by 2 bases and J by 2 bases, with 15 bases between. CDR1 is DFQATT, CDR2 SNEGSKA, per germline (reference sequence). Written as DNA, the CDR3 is TGCAGTGCTAGATTCGAAGGAGTAGGGAACTATGGCTACACCTTC. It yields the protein CSARFEGVGNYGYTF.

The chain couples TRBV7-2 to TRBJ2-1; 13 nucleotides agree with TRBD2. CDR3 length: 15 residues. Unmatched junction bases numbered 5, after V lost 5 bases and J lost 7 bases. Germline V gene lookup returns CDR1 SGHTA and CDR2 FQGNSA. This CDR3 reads CASSTLAGGRNEQFF. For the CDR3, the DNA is TGTGCCAGCAGCACACTAGCGGGAGGGAGAAATGAGCAGTTCTTC.

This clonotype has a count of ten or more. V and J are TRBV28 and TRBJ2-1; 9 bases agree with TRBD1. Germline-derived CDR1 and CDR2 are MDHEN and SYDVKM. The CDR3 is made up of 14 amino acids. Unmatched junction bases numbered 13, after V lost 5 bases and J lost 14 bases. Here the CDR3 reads CASSPQPDRGKEFF. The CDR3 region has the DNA TGTGCCAGCAGTCCACAGCCCGACAGGGGGAAAGAGTTCTTC. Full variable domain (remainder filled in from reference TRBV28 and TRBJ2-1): DVKVTQSSRYLVKRTGEKVFLECVQDMDHENMFWYRQDPGLGLRLIYFSYDVKMKEKGDIPEGYSVSREKKERFSLILESASTNQTSMYLCASSPQPDRGKEFFGPGTRLTVL.

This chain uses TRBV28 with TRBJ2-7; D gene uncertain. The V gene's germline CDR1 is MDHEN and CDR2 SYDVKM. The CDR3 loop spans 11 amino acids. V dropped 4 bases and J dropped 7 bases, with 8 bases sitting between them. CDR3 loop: CASSSVAEQYF. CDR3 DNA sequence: TGTGCCAGCAGTTCGGTCGCGGAGCAGTACTTC.

The CDR3 loop reads CASSLVSTRAPYF. CDR3 in DNA: TGTGCCAGCAGCTTAGTGTCTACCCGGGCCCCGTACTTC. This chain connects TRBV7-2 to TRBJ2-5; D gene uncertain. This CDR3 comprises 13 residues. CDR1 and CDR2 (germline): SGHTA, FQGNSA. V lost 1 base and J 13 bases, leaving 16 bases between the germline ends. The complete variable domain, with remaining parts taken from reference TRBV7-2 and TRBJ2-5, reads GAGVSQSPSNKVTEKGKDVELRCDPISGHTALYWYRQSLGQGLEFLIYFQGNSAPDKSGLPSDRFSAERTGGSVSTLTIQRTQQEDSAVYLCASSLVSTRAPYFGPGTRLLVL.

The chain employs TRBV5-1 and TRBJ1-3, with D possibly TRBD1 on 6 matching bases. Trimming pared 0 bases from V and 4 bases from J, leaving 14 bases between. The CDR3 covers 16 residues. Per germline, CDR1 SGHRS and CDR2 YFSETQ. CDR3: CASSLAAGAGGNTIYF. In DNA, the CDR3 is TGCGCCAGCAGCTTGGCCGCGGGGGCGGGAGGAAACACCATATATTTT.

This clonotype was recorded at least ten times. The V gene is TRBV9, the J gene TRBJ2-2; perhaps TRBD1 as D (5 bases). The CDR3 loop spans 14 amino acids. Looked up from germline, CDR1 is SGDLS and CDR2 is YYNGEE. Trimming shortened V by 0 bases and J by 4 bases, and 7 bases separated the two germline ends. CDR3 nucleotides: TGTGCCAGCAGCGTAGGGACAAGCACCGGGGAGCTGTTTTTT. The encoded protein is CASSVGTSTGELFF.

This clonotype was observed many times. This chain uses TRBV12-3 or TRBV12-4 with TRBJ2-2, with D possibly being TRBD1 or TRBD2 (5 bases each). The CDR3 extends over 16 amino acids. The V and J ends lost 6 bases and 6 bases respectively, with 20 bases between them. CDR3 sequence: CASSYGANVSPGELFF. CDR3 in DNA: TGTGCCAGCAGCTACGGGGCGAATGTGTCCCCCGGGGAGCTGTTTTTT.

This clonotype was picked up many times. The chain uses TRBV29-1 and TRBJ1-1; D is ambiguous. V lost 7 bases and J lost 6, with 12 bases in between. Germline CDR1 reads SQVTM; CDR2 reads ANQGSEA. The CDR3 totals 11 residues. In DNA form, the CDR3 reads TGCAGCGCCCAAGGGTGGGCTGAAGCTTTCTTT. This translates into CSAQGWAEAFF.

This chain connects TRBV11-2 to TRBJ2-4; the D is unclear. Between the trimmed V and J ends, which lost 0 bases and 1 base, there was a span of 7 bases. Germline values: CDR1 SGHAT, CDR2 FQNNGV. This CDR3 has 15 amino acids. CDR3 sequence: CASSLEGMAKNIQYF. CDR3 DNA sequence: TGTGCCAGCAGCTTAGAGGGGATGGCCAAAAACATTCAGTACTTC.